This is a list of T cell receptor beta chains from one sample in a study of T cells in localized non-small cell lung cancer. Profiling relied on immunoSEQ multiplex PCR, and the TCRdb table lists in-frame clones only, not all of them. The sample includes about 40,000 clones, approximately 86% of them seen just once. The sequenced sample was peripheral blood, obtained before any cancer treatment. The receptors were gathered from a man aged 35 to 69 with stage I lung adenocarcinoma. The CDR3 runs from the conserved cysteine through the conserved F or W. The D gene is left open where the match is weak.

v_gene	j_gene	d_gene	CDR3aa
TRBV11-2	TRBJ1-1	-	CASSIQGMNTEAFF
TRBV6-6	TRBJ2-1	-	CASSYLAGFDEQFF
TRBV11-2	TRBJ2-3	TRBD2	CASSLEGTSVGQYF
TRBV18	TRBJ2-1	TRBD2	CASSFPTSLAYNEQFF
TRBV7-2	TRBJ2-5	-	CASSLRRGETQYF
TRBV18	TRBJ2-7	-	CASSQFEDEQYF
TRBV6-5	TRBJ2-3	-	CASSWGAGDTQYF
TRBV18	TRBJ2-7	TRBD1	CASSPGTAYEQYF
TRBV5-4	TRBJ2-5	-	CASSSVTYPETQYF
TRBV7-2	TRBJ2-2	TRBD1	CASRPTGGRGTGELFF
TRBV19	TRBJ2-7	-	CASIDSLEGYEQYF
TRBV6-5	TRBJ2-7	TRBD1	CASSYRGQGVYEQYF
TRBV18	TRBJ1-5	TRBD1	CASSGTGQVQPQHF
TRBV9	TRBJ1-3	-	CASSTDSYSGNTIYF
TRBV4-1	TRBJ2-3	-	CASSQDGASGTDTQYF
TRBV27	TRBJ2-3	TRBD1	CASNPGTGGRDTQYF
TRBV7-9	TRBJ1-4	-	CASSPGRREKLFF
TRBV5-1	TRBJ1-1	-	CASSAEQGKMAFF
TRBV9	TRBJ1-4	-	CASSVQGLFNEKLFF
TRBV5-4	TRBJ2-1	TRBD2	CASSLYGGRAQEQFF
TRBV6-5	TRBJ1-1	TRBD1	CASSYGTGGTEAFF
TRBV27	TRBJ1-1	-	CASSEMTGSTEAFF
TRBV11-3	TRBJ1-1	TRBD1	CASSLGRQGANTEAFF
TRBV4-1	TRBJ2-5	-	CASRGLGESETQYF
TRBV6-5	TRBJ1-2	-	CASSYLGDGYTF
TRBV7-2	TRBJ2-7	TRBD2	CASSLTTSGGHYEQYF
TRBV7-9	TRBJ2-5	-	CASSLGLGGETQYF
TRBV13	TRBJ2-7	TRBD1	CASSTRTGNEQYF
TRBV19	TRBJ1-1	TRBD1	CASSIIRTGNTEAFF
TRBV15	TRBJ1-5	-	CATSRDRASNQPQHF
TRBV28	TRBJ2-7	-	CASNRPRGGSHEQYF
TRBV10-3	TRBJ2-7	-	CAISEPRGSSYEQYF